This TCR beta chain was identified during a study of cytomegalovirus exposure and HLA in healthy donors. The CDR3 sequence is 13 residues long. Germline assignment: CDR1 MDHEN and CDR2 SYDVKM. Trimming at V came to 4 bases and at J to 4 bases, leaving 2 bases not matched to a gene. A multiplex PCR was run with 60 Vbeta primers and 13 Jbeta primers. Profiled with immunoSEQ multiplex PCR; TCRdb holds only in-frame clones, not every one. The repertoire has 90,000 to 150,000 clones, 70% to 85% of them found once; the top ten carry around 5.8%. The chain carries TRBV28 and TRBJ1-2; 8 bases fit TRBD1. This receptor was taken from a man aged 18-30 years in good health and CMV-seropositive. Material for sequencing was PBMCs. CDR3 sequence (DNA): TGTGCCAGCAGTTCGACAGGGGCCTATGGCTACACCTTC. As protein: CASSSTGAYGYTF.